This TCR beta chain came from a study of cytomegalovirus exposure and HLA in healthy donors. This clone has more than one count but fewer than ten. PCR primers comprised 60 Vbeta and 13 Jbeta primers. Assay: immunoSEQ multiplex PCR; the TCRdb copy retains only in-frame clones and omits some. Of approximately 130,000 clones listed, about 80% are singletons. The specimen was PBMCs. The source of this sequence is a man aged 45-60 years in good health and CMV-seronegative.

The CDR3 region is CASGGQGAYEQFF. CDR3 DNA sequence: TGTGCCAGCGGTGGACAGGGGGCATATGAGCAGTTCTTC. The gene calls are TRBV2 and TRBJ2-1, with 11 bases aligning to TRBD1. Trimming took 8 bases from V and 8 from J; bases not matched to a gene: 5. There are 13 residues in the CDR3. Per germline, CDR1 SNHLY and CDR2 FYNNEI.